A selection of T cell receptor beta chains follows, all from one sample in a study of blood T cell repertoires in COVID-19. Assay: immunoSEQ multiplex PCR; the TCRdb copy retains only in-frame clones and omits some. The data hold roughly 170,000 clones, with under 90% observed a single time. The source material was PBMCs or T cells enriched from blood (not recorded which). These receptors were collected from a middle-aged man who had recovered from COVID-19. CDR3s include the opening cysteine and the closing phenylalanine or tryptophan. Fields, in order: J gene, V gene, D gene, clone size, CDR3 DNA, CDR3 protein. The D gene is left open where the match is weak. Rows give clone size only sometimes, using once, few, many, or a class for an expanded clone.

>TRBJ2-3|TRBV7-3|TRBD2|-
TGTGCCAGCAGCTTGAGCGGGGTCACAGATACGCAGTATTTT
CASSLSGVTDTQYF
>TRBJ2-7|TRBV27|-|-
TGTGCCAGCAGTTTCGGCCCCATGGGGCGATACTACGAGCAGTACTTC
CASSFGPMGRYYEQYF
>TRBJ2-1|TRBV24-1|TRBD2|-
TGTGCCACCAGTGATTTGAAGGGCGGGGGGGCGAACAATGAGCAGTTCTTC
CATSDLKGGGANNEQFF
>TRBJ2-1|TRBV7-8|TRBD2|-
TGTGCCAGCAGCTATAGAATGGGGAGGGATGAGCAGTTCTTC
CASSYRMGRDEQFF
>TRBJ1-2|TRBV2|TRBD1|-
TGTGCCAGCAGTGTGGACAGGGACTATGGCTACACCTTC
CASSVDRDYGYTF
>TRBJ2-7|TRBV11-2|TRBD1|-
TGTGCCAGCAGCGATCCTCCTGGGACAGAATCCTACGAGCAGTACTTC
CASSDPPGTESYEQYF
>TRBJ2-2|TRBV9|-|-
TGTGCCAGCAGCGGTTCTAGCGTCCCCCCCGAGGGGGAGCTGTTTTTT
CASSGSSVPPEGELFF
>TRBJ2-3|TRBV18|TRBD2|once
TGTGCCAGCTCACCACCGGGACTAGGGATAGATACGCAGTATTTT
CASSPPGLGIDTQYF
>TRBJ1-3|TRBV28|TRBD1|-
TGTGCCACCAAGACAGGGGGAGGAAACACCATATATTTT
CATKTGGGNTIYF
>TRBJ1-1|TRBV11-2|TRBD1|-
TGTGCCAGCAGCCGTCGGCTAGGGACAGGCGGAATTTCTGAAGCTTTCTTT
CASSRRLGTGGISEAFF
>TRBJ1-1|TRBV19|-|-
TGTGCCAGTAGTATAGACACAGGGAACACTGAAGCTTTCTTT
CASSIDTGNTEAFF
>TRBJ2-7|TRBV18|-|-
TGTGCCAGCTCCTTCGGGGGAAAGGGCACCTACGAGCAGTACTTC
CASSFGGKGTYEQYF
>TRBJ2-5|TRBV18|-|once
TGTGCCAGCTCACCCAACCAAGAGACCCAGTACTTC
CASSPNQETQYF
>TRBJ1-2|TRBV28|TRBD1|few
TGTGCCAGCAGTTTCTTCCTTACAGGGGAGCCTAACTATGGCTACACCTTC
CASSFFLTGEPNYGYTF
>TRBJ1-2|TRBV5-1|-|-
TGCGCCAGCAGCTTGGTGCTTGGAGATGGCTACACCTTC
CASSLVLGDGYTF
>TRBJ1-2|TRBV2|-|-
TGTGCCAGCAGTCCCGCAGGGGCTCGAGGTGGCTACACCTTC
CASSPAGARGGYTF
>TRBJ1-4|TRBV6-5|-|-
TGTGCCAGCGCCATCTATCAGGCAAATGAAAAACTGTTTTTT
CASAIYQANEKLFF
>TRBJ2-7|TRBV2|-|medium-sized
TGTGCCAGCAGTGGGCCTTCTTACGAGCAGTACTTC
CASSGPSYEQYF
>TRBJ1-1|TRBV10-1|-|-
TGCGCCAGCAGTGATTCCGGGGGAGGTTCTGAAGCTTTCTTT
CASSDSGGGSEAFF
>TRBJ1-4|TRBV7-8|-|-
TGTGCCAGCAGCTGGGGGACACTTGGAACTAATGAAAAACTGTTTTTT
CASSWGTLGTNEKLFF
>TRBJ2-7|TRBV30|-|-
TGTGCCTGGAGCGGTCGATTGGGCCACGAGCAGTACTTC
CAWSGRLGHEQYF
>TRBJ1-5|TRBV3-1/TRBV3-2|TRBD1|-
TGTGCCAGCAGCCTCGGGACAGGGGGTAGCAATCAGCCCCAGCATTTT
CASSLGTGGSNQPQHF
>TRBJ2-5|TRBV9|TRBD2|-
TGTGCCAGCAGCGTAGGGGCGGGGGAAGAGACCCAGTACTTC
CASSVGAGEETQYF
>TRBJ2-5|TRBV7-3|-|-
TGTGCCAGCAGCTTACGGGCGGGGCGTCAAGAGACCCAGTACTTC
CASSLRAGRQETQYF
>TRBJ2-3|TRBV5-5|TRBD2|-
TGTGCCAGCAGCTTGTTGATAGCGGGGGGCCCGGGAGATACGCAGTATTTT
CASSLLIAGGPGDTQYF
>TRBJ1-2|TRBV6-5|-|few
TGTGCCAGCAGACGCACACGGGAGGGGAGCTATGGCTACACCTTC
CASRRTREGSYGYTF
>TRBJ1-4|TRBV5-1|-|-
TGCGCCAGCAGCCCGGACAGTGCAACTAATGAAAAACTGTTTTTT
CASSPDSATNEKLFF
>TRBJ2-7|TRBV18|-|-
TGTGCCAGCTCACCATCAGGGTTCGAGCAGTACTTC
CASSPSGFEQYF
>TRBJ1-2|TRBV18|TRBD1|-
TGTGCCAGCTCACCCCTGACAGGGGGCGCGTCTGGCTATGGCTACACCTTC
CASSPLTGGASGYGYTF
>TRBJ1-1|TRBV7-9|TRBD1|-
TGTGCCAGCAGCTTAGCCAGAACAGGGGCCTCTGAAGCTTTCTTT
CASSLARTGASEAFF
>TRBJ1-3|TRBV24-1|TRBD1|-
TGTGCCACCAGGGACAGGGAAAACACCATATATTTT
CATRDRENTIYF
>TRBJ2-1|TRBV6-1|-|-
TGTGCCAGCAGTGAACAGGGTAGGGTTCTCAATGAGCAGTTCTTC
CASSEQGRVLNEQFF
>TRBJ2-1|TRBV3-1/TRBV3-2|-|-
TGTGCCAGCAGCCAAGATCCCGGGGGAAGGAGTAATGAGCAGTTCTTC
CASSQDPGGRSNEQFF
>TRBJ1-3|TRBV24-1|-|-
TGTGCCACCAGTCCCTGCGCCAGGCCTTCTGGAAACACCATATATTTT
CATSPCARPSGNTIYF
>TRBJ2-1|TRBV7-9|-|-
TGTGCCAGCAGCACCCACAGCGAGTACAGGGAGCAGTTCTTC
CASSTHSEYREQFF
>TRBJ2-7|TRBV6-6|-|-
TGTGCCAGCAGTTACTCGAGACAAGGTAACGAGCAGTACTTC
CASSYSRQGNEQYF
>TRBJ1-4|TRBV6-5|TRBD1|-
TGTGCCAGCAAGCGTGGGGACAGCTCGAATGAAAAACTGTTTTTT
CASKRGDSSNEKLFF
>TRBJ1-2|TRBV27|-|-
TGTGCCAGCAGTCTGAGCGGGGGCTTTTTAGGCAGATCTTTTCGTGGCTACACCTTC
CASSLSGGFLGRSFRGYTF
>TRBJ1-3|TRBV2|TRBD1|-
TGTGCCAGCAGTGAACAGGGGGCGCGTGGAAACACCATATATTTT
CASSEQGARGNTIYF
>TRBJ2-3|TRBV18|TRBD2|-
TGTGCCAGCTCACCTTTACTAGCGGGCCCGAGCACAGATACGCAGTATTTT
CASSPLLAGPSTDTQYF
>TRBJ2-1|TRBV28|TRBD2|-
TGTGCCAGCAGTTTGACTAGCGTCAATGAGCAGTTCTTC
CASSLTSVNEQFF